This T cell receptor (beta chain) is from a study of shared clonotypes between healthy human individuals. The CDR3 is 13 residues long. The germline V gene has CDR1 MNHNY and CDR2 SVGAGI (reference sequence). Trimming cost V 4 bases and J 12 bases; bases outside gene matches: 11. Naive CD8 cells comprised CD45RO-negative, CCR7-positively selected cells, excluding terminally differentiated effector memory CD45RA+ cells. Sequencing used immunoSEQ multiplex PCR; TCRdb keeps in-frame clones, though not all of them. Of about 820,000 clones in the sample, about 92% are singletons; the top ten hold about 25%.

The V call is TRBV6-6, the J call TRBJ2-7; 8 nucleotides match TRBD1. The sequenced material came from naive CD8+ T cells sorted from blood. The receptor was isolated from a man aged 25 to 45 in good health. The CDR3: CASSSTTGEPLYF. As DNA, the CDR3 is TGTGCCAGCAGTTCCACGACAGGGGAACCTTTGTACTTC.